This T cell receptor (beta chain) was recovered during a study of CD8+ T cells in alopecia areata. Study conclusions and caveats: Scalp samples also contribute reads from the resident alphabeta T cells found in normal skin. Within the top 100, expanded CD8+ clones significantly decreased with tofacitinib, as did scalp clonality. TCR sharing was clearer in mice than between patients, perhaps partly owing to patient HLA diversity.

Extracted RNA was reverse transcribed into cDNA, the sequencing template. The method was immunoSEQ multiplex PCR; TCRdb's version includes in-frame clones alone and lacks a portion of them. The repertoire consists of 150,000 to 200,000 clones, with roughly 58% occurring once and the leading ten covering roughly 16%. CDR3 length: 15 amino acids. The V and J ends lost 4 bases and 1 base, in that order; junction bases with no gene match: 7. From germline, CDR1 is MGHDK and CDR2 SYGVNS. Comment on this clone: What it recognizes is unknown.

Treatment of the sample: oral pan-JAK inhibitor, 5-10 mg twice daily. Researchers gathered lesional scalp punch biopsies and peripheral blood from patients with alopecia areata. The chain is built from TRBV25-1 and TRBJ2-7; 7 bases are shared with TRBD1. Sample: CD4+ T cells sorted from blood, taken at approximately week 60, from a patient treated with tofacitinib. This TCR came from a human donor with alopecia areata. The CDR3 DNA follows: TGTGCCAGCAGTGCCGGGGACAGACTATCCTACGAGCAGTACTTC. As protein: CASSAGDRLSYEQYF.